Given below is one T cell receptor beta chain in context. TCRdb ran MiXCR on the RACE reads and lists one entry per CDR3 protein. Of some 190,000 distinct CDR3 sequences in the sample, approximately 20% were seen once. This entry is derived from a study of human T cells and chemical hapten exposure. This CDR3 is built from 14 residues. The germline V gene has CDR1 SGHRS and CDR2 YFSETQ. V lost 4 bases and J 4 bases, leaving 14 bases between the germline ends. Time point denoted: patch test 1, 2 weeks after DPC sensitization. Indicated treatment: therapeutic diphenylcyclopropenone sensitization with weekly scalp DPC. Whole blood that had not been fractionated was the source of extracted total RNA.

The receptor comes from a woman in her 50s with alopecia areata. Some clones in this sample may be carry-over from other donors' samples. Sequenced here: whole blood, sampled in connection with sensitization to the hapten diphenylcyclopropenone (DPC). The chain joins TRBV5-1 to TRBJ1-1, with D uncertain. The CDR3 is CASSPGYEGTEAFF. CDR3 DNA sequence: TGCGCCAGCAGCCCGGGATACGAAGGCACTGAAGCTTTCTTT.